This T cell receptor (beta chain) was recovered during a study of tumor and adjacent non-tumor tissue in lung cancer. Overall study context: Some 4.1 million productive TCRbeta reads were obtained per sample on average. General study results and limits: Patients with more diverse tumor TCRs had worse survival.

Trimming cost V 7 bases and J 2 bases, with 14 bases left between them. This CDR3 is 14 amino acids long. About this clonotype: What it recognizes is unknown. The final CDR3 position lacks the conserved phenylalanine or tryptophan, pointing to a likely read error.

RNA was extracted from bulk tissue without any cell sorting. More than 3 cm separated this lung sample from the edge of the tumor. Newly diagnosed lung cancer patients had thoracic surgery in China, August–late 2014, without prior chemotherapy. A modified ARM-PCR protocol with three rounds of nested PCR amplified TCRbeta. TCRdb fed the multiplex PCR reads into MiXCR, producing one record per CDR3 protein. This repertoire shows about 98,000 distinct CDR3 sequences, 75% to 85% found once; its top ten account for about 29%. The chain uses TRBV12-3 or TRBV12-4 and TRBJ2-5; D remains unclear. The origin of this receptor is a man in his sixties with small cell lung cancer. Specimen: distant non-tumor lung tissue. The CDR3 protein is CASTSGGEQETQYL. The CDR3 DNA sequence: TGTGCCAGCACCAGTGGTGGGGAACAAGAGACCCAGTACTTA.